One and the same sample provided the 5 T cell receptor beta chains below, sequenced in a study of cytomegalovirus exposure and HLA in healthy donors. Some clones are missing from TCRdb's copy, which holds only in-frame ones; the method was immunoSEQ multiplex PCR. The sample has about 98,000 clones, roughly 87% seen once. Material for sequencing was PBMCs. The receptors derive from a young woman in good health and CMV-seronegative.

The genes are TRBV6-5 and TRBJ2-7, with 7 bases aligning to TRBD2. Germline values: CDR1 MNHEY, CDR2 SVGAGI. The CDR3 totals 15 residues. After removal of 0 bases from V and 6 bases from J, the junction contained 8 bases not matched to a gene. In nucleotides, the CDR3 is TGTGCCAGCAGTTACTCGAACGGGGGGACCTCCGAGCAGTACTTC. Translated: CASSYSNGGTSEQYF.

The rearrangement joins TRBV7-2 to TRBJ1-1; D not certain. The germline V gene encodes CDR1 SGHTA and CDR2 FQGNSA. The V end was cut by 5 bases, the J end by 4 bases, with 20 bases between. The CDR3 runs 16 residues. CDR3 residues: CASSPRNRSPGTEAFF. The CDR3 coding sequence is TGTGCCAGCAGCCCACGGAACAGATCCCCTGGCACTGAAGCTTTCTTT.

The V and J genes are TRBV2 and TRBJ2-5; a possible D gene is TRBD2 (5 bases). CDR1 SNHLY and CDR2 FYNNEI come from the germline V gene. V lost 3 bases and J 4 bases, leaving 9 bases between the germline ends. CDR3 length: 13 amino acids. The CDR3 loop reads CASSESGRETQYF. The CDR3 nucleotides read TGTGCCAGCAGTGAGAGCGGAAGAGAGACCCAGTACTTC.

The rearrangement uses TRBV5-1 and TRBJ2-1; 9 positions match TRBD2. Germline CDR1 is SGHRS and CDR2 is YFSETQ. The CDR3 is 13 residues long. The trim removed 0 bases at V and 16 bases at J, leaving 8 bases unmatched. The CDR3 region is CASSLEAGGPKFF. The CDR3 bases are TGCGCCAGCAGCTTGGAGGCGGGAGGGCCGAAATTCTTC.

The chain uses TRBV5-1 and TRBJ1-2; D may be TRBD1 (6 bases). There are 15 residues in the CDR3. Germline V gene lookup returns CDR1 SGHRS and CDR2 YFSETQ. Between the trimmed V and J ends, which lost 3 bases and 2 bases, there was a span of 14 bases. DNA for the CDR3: TGCGCCAGCAGCTCAGGAGACAGGAGCAACTATGGCTACACCTTC. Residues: CASSSGDRSNYGYTF.